Below are 7 T cell receptor beta chains sequenced from a single sample in a study of blood T cell repertoires in COVID-19. Only in-frame clones appear in the TCRdb table, and some are missing; sequencing was by immunoSEQ multiplex PCR. The repertoire has 200,000 to 250,000 clones, about 85% of them found once; the top ten carry under 3.5%. Input material: peripheral blood. These receptors came from a man aged 45-60 years who had recovered from COVID-19.

V gene TRBV27 combines with J gene TRBJ2-7; 7 bases are shared with TRBD2. V was clipped by 11 bases and J by 2 bases; unmatched bases: 15. Germline loops: CDR1 MNHEY, CDR2 SMNVEV (reference sequence). This CDR3 spans 15 amino acids. Here the CDR3 reads CASKPLAPFTYEQYF. The CDR3 DNA follows: TGTGCCTCAAAACCACTAGCGCCTTTCACCTACGAGCAGTACTTC.

V usage is TRBV3-1 (or the pseudogene TRBV3-2) and J usage is TRBJ1-3; D is ambiguous. Trimming stripped 4 bases from V and 1 base from J, with 11 bases between. Germline assignment: CDR1 LGHDT and CDR2 YNNKEL (reference sequence). The CDR3 is 15 residues long. The CDR3 DNA follows: TGTGCCAGCAGCCGAGGGAGTACTTCTGGAAACACCATATATTTT. The encoded protein is CASSRGSTSGNTIYF.

The V gene is TRBV7-9, the J gene TRBJ1-1; D perhaps matches TRBD1 (5 bases). This CDR3 has 13 residues. Germline CDR1 and CDR2: SEHNR and FQNEAQ (reference sequence). The ends were cut back, 4 bases at V and 10 bases at J, with 16 bases in the middle. The CDR3 nucleotides read TGTGCCAGCAGCTCAAATGAGCGGGGCCCAGCTTTCTTT. Translation: CASSSNERGPAFF.

This clone was detected only once. The rearrangement links TRBV28 to TRBJ2-1; 7 bases line up with TRBD2. Germline trimming cut 4 bases from V and 5 bases from J; bases unmatched to any gene: 11. The CDR3 loop spans 16 amino acids. Germline V gene data show CDR1 as MDHEN and CDR2 as SYDVKM. The CDR3 DNA reads as TGTGCCAGCAGTTCCGCCGGGACTATCAAACACAATGAGCAGTTCTTC. Encoded protein: CASSSAGTIKHNEQFF.

This clone occurred a few times. The gene calls are TRBV7-8 and TRBJ2-5; possible D gene TRBD2, 6 bases. Looked up from germline, CDR1 is SGHVS and CDR2 is FQNEAQ. CDR3 size: 13 residues. V lost 7 bases and J lost 7, with 16 bases in between. The CDR3 here is CASIPSGPGTQYF. The CDR3 DNA reads TGTGCCAGCATCCCCAGCGGGCCGGGGACCCAGTACTTC.

The rearrangement uses TRBV19 and TRBJ1-2; D gene uncertain. Germline V CDR1 and CDR2: LNHDA, SQIVND (reference sequence). The CDR3 runs 14 residues. The V gene lost 0 bases and the J gene lost 1 base, with 6 bases spanning the gap. The CDR3 sequence is CASSIDRDNYGYTF. The CDR3 DNA reads TGTGCCAGTAGTATAGATCGAGATAACTATGGCTACACCTTC.

There are a few counts of this clone. V is TRBV30 and J is TRBJ2-1; 9 positions match TRBD2. This CDR3 is built from 15 residues. Trimming cost V 5 bases and J 4 bases; bases outside gene matches: 9. Germline CDR1 and CDR2: GTSNPN and SVGIG (reference sequence). The CDR3 sequence is CAWSRGLAGYNEQFF. In nucleotides, the CDR3 is TGTGCCTGGTCGAGAGGGCTAGCGGGATACAATGAGCAGTTCTTC.